The sequence of this TCR beta chain was determined in a study of blood T cells in healthy people across ages. This clonotype was detected ten times or more. Trimming cost V 5 bases and J 5 bases; bases outside gene matches: 12. This CDR3 spans 16 amino acids. The germline CDR1 and CDR2 sequences are MNHEY and SVGAGI. Collection of ten milliliters of peripheral blood was performed for each donor. Then a second PCR, running roughly 7 to 12 cycles, was carried out with a sample-barcoded 5' primer and a J-beta primer mix. TCRdb used MiXCR to reprocess the 5' RACE reads, holding one entry per CDR3 protein. The repertoire holds some 940,000 distinct CDR3 sequences, 29% seen once, with more than 8.5% in the top ten. These data were also reused for a study on T cells of mothers and their children. Per that study: Three healthy Caucasian mothers served as donors, and their six children did as well.

Sequencing was done on a sample of blood. This chain joins TRBV6-5 and TRBJ1-2, with TRBD1 identical over 9 bases. The sequence was obtained from a woman between 40 and 50 years old in good health. The CDR3 DNA is TGTGCCAGCAGTCCCTGGGGACAGGGCCTCCGGTATGGCTACACCTTC. Amino acids: CASSPWGQGLRYGYTF.